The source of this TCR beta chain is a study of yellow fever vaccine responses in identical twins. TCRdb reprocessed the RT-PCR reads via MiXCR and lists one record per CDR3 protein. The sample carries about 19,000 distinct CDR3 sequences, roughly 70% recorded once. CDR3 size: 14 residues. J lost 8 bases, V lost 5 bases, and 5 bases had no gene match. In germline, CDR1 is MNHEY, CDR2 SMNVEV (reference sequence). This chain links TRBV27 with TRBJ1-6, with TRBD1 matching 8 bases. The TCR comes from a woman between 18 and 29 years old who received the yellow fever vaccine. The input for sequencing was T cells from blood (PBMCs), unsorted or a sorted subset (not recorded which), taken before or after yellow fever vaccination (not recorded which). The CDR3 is CASSPGQAYSPLHF. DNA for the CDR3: TGTGCCAGCAGTCCGGGACAGGCTTATTCACCCCTCCACTTT.